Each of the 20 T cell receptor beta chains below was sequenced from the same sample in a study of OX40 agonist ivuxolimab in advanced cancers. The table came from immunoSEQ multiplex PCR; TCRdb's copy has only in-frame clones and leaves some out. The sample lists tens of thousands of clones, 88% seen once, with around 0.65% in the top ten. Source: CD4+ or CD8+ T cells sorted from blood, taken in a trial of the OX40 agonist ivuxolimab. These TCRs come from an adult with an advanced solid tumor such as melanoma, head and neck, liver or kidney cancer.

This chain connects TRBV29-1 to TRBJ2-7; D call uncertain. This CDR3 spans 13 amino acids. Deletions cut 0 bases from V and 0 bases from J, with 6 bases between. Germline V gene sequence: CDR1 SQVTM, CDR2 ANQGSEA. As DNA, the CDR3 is TGCAGCGTTGAAGAGCGCGGCTCCTACGAGCAGTACTTC. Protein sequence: CSVEERGSYEQYF.

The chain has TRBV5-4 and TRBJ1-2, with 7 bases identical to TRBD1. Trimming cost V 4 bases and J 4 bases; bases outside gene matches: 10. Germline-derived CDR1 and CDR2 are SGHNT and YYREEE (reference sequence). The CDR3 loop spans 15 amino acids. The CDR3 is CASSADRVLLYGYTF. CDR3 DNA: TGTGCCAGCAGCGCTGACAGGGTCCTCCTCTATGGCTACACCTTC.

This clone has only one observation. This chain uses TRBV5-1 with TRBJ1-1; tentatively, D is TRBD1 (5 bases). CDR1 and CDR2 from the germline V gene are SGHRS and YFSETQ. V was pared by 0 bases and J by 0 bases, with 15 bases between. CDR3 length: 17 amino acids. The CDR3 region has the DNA TGCGCCAGCAGCTTGGAAGTGCAGGGCGGAATGAACACTGAAGCTTTCTTT. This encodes CASSLEVQGGMNTEAFF. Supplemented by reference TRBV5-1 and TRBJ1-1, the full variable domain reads KAGVTQTPRYLIKTRGQQVTLSCSPISGHRSVSWYQQTPGQGLQFLFEYFSETQRNKGNFPGRFSGRQFSNSRSEMNVSTLELGDSALYLCASSLEVQGGMNTEAFFGQGTRLTVV.

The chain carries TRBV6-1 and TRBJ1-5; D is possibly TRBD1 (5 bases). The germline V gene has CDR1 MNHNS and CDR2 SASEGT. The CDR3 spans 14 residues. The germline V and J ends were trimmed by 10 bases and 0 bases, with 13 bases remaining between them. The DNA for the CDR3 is TGTGCCATCCACGGGGGATATAGCAATCAGCCCCAGCATTTT. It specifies CAIHGGYSNQPQHF.

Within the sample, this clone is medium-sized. CDR3 nucleotide sequence: TGTGCCAGCAGCTTCCCCGGGCCCAGGGACGAGACCCAGTACTTC. Protein: CASSFPGPRDETQYF. The chain joins TRBV11-1 to TRBJ2-5, with D perhaps matching TRBD1 or TRBD2 (5 bases each). This CDR3 contains 15 residues. The V and J ends lost 3 bases and 5 bases respectively, with 16 bases between them. Looked up from germline, CDR1 is SGHAT and CDR2 is FQDESV (reference sequence).

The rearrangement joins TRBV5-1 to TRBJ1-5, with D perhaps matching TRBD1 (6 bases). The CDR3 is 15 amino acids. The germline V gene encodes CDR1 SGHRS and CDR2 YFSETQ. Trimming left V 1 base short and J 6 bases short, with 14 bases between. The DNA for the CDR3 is TGCGCCAGCAGCTTGCCCCGGGGGGGCAGTCAGCCCCAGCATTTT. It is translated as CASSLPRGGSQPQHF. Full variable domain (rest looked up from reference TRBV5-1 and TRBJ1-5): KAGVTQTPRYLIKTRGQQVTLSCSPISGHRSVSWYQQTPGQGLQFLFEYFSETQRNKGNFPGRFSGRQFSNSRSEMNVSTLELGDSALYLCASSLPRGGSQPQHFGDGTRLSIL.

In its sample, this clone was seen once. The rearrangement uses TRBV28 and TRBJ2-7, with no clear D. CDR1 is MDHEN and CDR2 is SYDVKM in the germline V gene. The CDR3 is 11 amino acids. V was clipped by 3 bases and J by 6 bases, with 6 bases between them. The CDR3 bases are TGTGCCAGCAGTTTGATCGGCGAGCAGTACTTC. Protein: CASSLIGEQYF.

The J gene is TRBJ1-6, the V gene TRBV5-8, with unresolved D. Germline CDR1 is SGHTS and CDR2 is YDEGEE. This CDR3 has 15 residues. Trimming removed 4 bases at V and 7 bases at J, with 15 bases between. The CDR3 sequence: CASSREGSKNSPLHF. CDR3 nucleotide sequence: TGTGCCAGCAGCCGGGAGGGCAGCAAAAATTCACCCCTCCACTTT.

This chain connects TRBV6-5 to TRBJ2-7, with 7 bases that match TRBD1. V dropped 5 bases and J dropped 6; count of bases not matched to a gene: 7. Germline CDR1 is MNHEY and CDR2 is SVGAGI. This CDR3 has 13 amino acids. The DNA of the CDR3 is TGTGCCAGCAGTGCCCTAGAGGGGGCCGAGCAGTACTTC. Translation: CASSALEGAEQYF.

The CDR3 DNA follows: TGTGCCAGCCTCTTTCAGCTAGCGGGAGGGCCCCGGGGCACCGGGGAGCTGTTTTTT. Translating it yields CASLFQLAGGPRGTGELFF. V and J are TRBV19 and TRBJ2-2; the match to TRBD2 covers 12 bases. The CDR3 is 19 amino acids. Germline trimming cut 9 bases from V and 4 bases from J; bases unmatched to any gene: 18. CDR1 and CDR2 (germline): LNHDA, SQIVND (reference sequence).

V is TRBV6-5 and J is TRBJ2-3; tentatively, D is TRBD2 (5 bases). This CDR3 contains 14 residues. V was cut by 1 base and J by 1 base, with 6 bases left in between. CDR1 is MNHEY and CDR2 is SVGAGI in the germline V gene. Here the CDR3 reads CASSYFGGTDTQYF. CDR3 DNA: TGTGCCAGCAGTTACTTCGGGGGCACAGATACGCAGTATTTT.

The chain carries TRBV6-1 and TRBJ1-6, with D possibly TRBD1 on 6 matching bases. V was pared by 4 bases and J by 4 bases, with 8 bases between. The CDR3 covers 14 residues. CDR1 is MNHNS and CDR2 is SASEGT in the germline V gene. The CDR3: CASSVTGYNSPLHF. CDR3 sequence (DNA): TGTGCCAGCAGTGTAACAGGGTATAATTCACCCCTCCACTTT.

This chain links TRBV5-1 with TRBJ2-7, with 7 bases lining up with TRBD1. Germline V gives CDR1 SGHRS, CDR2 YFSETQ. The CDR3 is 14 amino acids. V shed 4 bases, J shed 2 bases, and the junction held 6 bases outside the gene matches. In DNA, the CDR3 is TGCGCCAGCAGCCTTACAGGGGTTCCCTACGAGCAGTACTTC. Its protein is CASSLTGVPYEQYF.

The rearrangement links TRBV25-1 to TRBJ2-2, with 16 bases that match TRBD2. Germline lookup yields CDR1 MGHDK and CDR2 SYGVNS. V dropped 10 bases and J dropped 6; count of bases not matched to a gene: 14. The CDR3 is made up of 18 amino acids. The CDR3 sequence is CATLSGLAGGSDPGELFF. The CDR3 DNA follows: TGTGCCACTCTCTCGGGACTAGCGGGAGGGTCCGATCCCGGGGAGCTGTTTTTT.

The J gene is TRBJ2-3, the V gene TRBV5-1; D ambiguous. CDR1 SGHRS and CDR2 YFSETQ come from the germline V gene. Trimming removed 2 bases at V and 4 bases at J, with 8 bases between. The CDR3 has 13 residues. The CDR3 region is CASSLETSDTQYF. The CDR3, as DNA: TGCGCCAGCAGCTTAGAGACTTCAGATACGCAGTATTTT.

CDR3 nucleotide sequence: TGTGCCAGCAGCCTGAAAGGGACCGATGTGATTTATACCTTC. This translates into CASSLKGTDVIYTF. The gene calls are TRBV5-4 and TRBJ1-2; TRBD1 might be the D (5 bases). Looked up from germline, CDR1 is SGHNT and CDR2 is YYREEE (reference sequence). The CDR3 sequence is 14 residues long. With 4 bases removed from V and 14 bases from J, the gap between germline ends came to 24 bases.

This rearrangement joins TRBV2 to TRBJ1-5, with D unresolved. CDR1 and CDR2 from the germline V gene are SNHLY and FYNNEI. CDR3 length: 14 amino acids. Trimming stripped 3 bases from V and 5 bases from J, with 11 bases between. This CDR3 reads CASSEPAGYQPQHF. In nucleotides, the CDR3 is TGTGCCAGCAGTGAGCCCGCGGGGTATCAGCCCCAGCATTTT.

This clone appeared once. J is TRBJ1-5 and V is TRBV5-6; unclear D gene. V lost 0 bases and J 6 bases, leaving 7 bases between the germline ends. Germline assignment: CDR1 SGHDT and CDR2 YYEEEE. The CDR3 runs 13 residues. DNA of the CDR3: TGTGCCAGCAGCTTGGGGGTAAGTCAGCCCCAGCATTTT. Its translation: CASSLGVSQPQHF.

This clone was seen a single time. The CDR3 DNA reads as TGTGCCATCAGTGAGTCGTCGTCGGGGTATAGAAACATTCAGTACTTC. Its translation is CAISESSSGYRNIQYF. The chain has TRBV10-3 and TRBJ2-4; D might be TRBD2 (5 bases). CDR1 is ENHRY, CDR2 SYGVKD, per germline. V lost 0 bases and J lost 6, with 15 bases in between. The CDR3 is made up of 16 amino acids.

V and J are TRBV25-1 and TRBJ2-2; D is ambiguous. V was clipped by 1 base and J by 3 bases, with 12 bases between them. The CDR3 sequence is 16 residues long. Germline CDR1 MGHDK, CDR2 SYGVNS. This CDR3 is CASSELYGQHTGELFF. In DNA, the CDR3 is TGTGCCAGCAGTGAATTATATGGGCAGCACACCGGGGAGCTGTTTTTT.